The sequence of this TCR beta chain was determined in a study of T cell responses to AZD1222 COVID-19 vaccine (TCRdb year 2021). A note on the overall study: AZD1222 recipients given second doses at about 4 weeks or at about 12 weeks were pooled, since spike-specific TCR depth and breadth were not found to differ between the two schedules. A total of 233 trial participants underwent TCR sequencing, of whom about 210 received two doses of AZD1222 and approximately 25 received two doses of the MenACWY control vaccine. Trial participants were enrolled into age subgroups of 18-55, 56-69 and 70-plus years, which contained approximately 150, 30 and 60 TCR-sequenced participants, respectively. Overall study results and their limits: Conclusions about previously exposed vaccinees are limited, since just a handful of AZD1222 recipients were seropositive for SARS-CoV-2 at baseline. The 56-69-year group was small, and its depth increase did not reach significance, likely because of low power. Epitopes outside the regions mutated in the B.1.351 and B.1.1.7 variants were reportedly recognized by nearly half of the unique spike-specific TCRs. Because no samples from the day 14 peak response were available, repertoires could be characterized only after the peak T cell response. After two AZD1222 doses, both the breadth and the depth of spike-specific TCRs were significantly higher than at day 0 and than in MenACWY recipients. CD4 TCRs associated with the vaccine covered the entire spike protein, and the dominant responses were in regions 160-218 and 743-854. Most participants were white British and females outnumbered males, and the authors suggested that clonal diversity may have been underestimated.

The sample's time point label is to be understood as: baseline before first vaccination. Vaccinee samples were obtained from the UK trials COV001 and COV002, which included a single-blind randomized controlled phase 2/3 trial of AZD1222 (ChAdOx1 nCoV-19) in healthy adults. For TCRbeta chain sequencing, PBMC samples from trial participants were taken at day 0 and at day 28 after the second dose. The CDR3 regions of human TCRbeta chains were analyzed by immunosequencing. Regarding the original processing steps: TCRs in the repertoires were compared against a reference library of SARS-CoV-2-specific TCRs that had been generated with the MIRA antigen-specificity platform. Breadth meant the fraction of unique TCRs that were SARS-CoV-2-associated, whereas depth meant the fraction of total T cells that were SARS-CoV-2-associated. Using the MIRA data, each spike-specific TCR was mapped to the spike region that the TCR reacts to and placed in a CD4 or CD8 class. Log10-transformed breadth and depth values were compared by one-way ANOVA with Sidak's multiple comparisons tests. This is the immuneACCESS table as TCRdb keeps it, with only in-frame sequences that have V and J called. A part of the clones is gone; compared with another copy, unresolved V genes explain less than half, and the rest is unexplained. V and J calls and clone size come straight from that table; D and trimming were deduced from the DNA. This sample holds around 100,000 clones; about 88% were observed only once. In total, the top ten clones hold over 15% of the sample.

Of note for this clone: Its antigen remains unidentified. No base quality information exists; no much larger clone differs at one position.

The input for sequencing was peripheral blood, taken on day 0 of AZD1222 vaccination. The source of this sequence is an adult in good health.

The CDR3 reads as follows: CSVFGTDGRWSTEAFF. The bases are TGCAGCGTCTTCGGGACAGACGGGCGATGGAGCACTGAAGCTTTCTTT. In this chain, TRBV29-1 is recombined with TRBJ1-1; TRBD1 agrees with 7 junctional bases. Its CDR3 holds 16 amino acids, cysteine through phenylalanine. Only the CDR3 region is kept as DNA, spanning 48 bases read in frame from base 1. Per the germline V gene, SQVTM is the CDR1 and ANQGSEA is the CDR2. Ends trimmed: V by 6 bases, J by 4 bases; bases unmatched to a gene: 17.